A selection of T cell receptor beta chains follows, all from one sample in a study. A single record per CDR3 protein comes from TCRdb applying MiXCR to the 5' RACE reads. The table includes more than 45,000 distinct CDR3 sequences, 28% detected once. Sequenced sample: tumor-infiltrating memory CD4+ T cells sorted from the breast tumor. The receptor source for this set is a female donor with breast cancer. Each CDR3 is given with its conserved first and last residue. The D gene is left open where the match is weak. A clone size is listed for some rows: how often the clone was seen (once, few, many), or a class if it is expanded.

>-|TRBV7-9|TRBD1|14|TRBJ1-1
CASSLRTGPTEAFF
TGTGCCAGCAGCCTTCGGACAGGGCCCACTGAAGCTTTCTTT
>few|TRBV7-9|-|10|TRBJ2-1
CASSLVRPFF
TGTGCCAGCAGCTTGGTTAGACCGTTCTTC
>-|TRBV7-2|TRBD1|11|TRBJ2-5
CATRDRETQYF
TGTGCCACACGGGACAGAGAGACCCAGTACTTC
>few|TRBV20-1|-|13|TRBJ1-6
CSAREHPYSPLHF
TGCAGTGCTAGAGAACACCCTTACTCACCCCTCCACTTT
>-|TRBV5-4|-|13|TRBJ2-1
CASSFTEYNEQFF
TGTGCCAGCAGCTTCACAGAGTACAATGAGCAGTTCTTC
>few|TRBV4-1|-|14|TRBJ2-5
CASSQDRGDETQYF
TGCGCCAGCAGCCAAGATCGGGGAGATGAGACCCAGTACTTC
>-|TRBV30|-|12|TRBJ2-5
CAWSVPGETQYF
TGTGCCTGGAGTGTGCCGGGAGAGACCCAGTACTTC
>-|TRBV11-2|-|12|TRBJ1-2
CASSFEGEGYTF
TGTGCCAGCAGCTTTGAAGGGGAGGGCTACACCTTC
>-|TRBV2|TRBD1|14|TRBJ2-3
CASSDRTGQGTQYF
TGTGCCAGCAGTGACCGGACAGGGCAGGGTACGCAGTATTTT
>few|TRBV5-1|-|14|TRBJ1-4
CASREGTTNEKLFF
TGCGCCAGCAGAGAGGGTACAACTAATGAAAAACTGTTTTTT
>few|TRBV6-5|-|15|TRBJ1-5
CASSMTVNENQPQHF
TGTGCCAGCAGCATGACCGTAAATGAGAATCAGCCCCAGCATTTT
>few|TRBV7-2|-|12|TRBJ2-2
CASRGGTGELFF
TGTGCCAGCAGAGGGGGGACCGGGGAGCTGTTTTTT
>few|TRBV6-5|-|13|TRBJ2-2
CASSYGDTGELFF
TGTGCCAGCAGTTACGGAGACACCGGGGAGCTGTTTTTT
>-|TRBV28|TRBD1|14|TRBJ2-5
CASCGTGGSETQYF
TGTGCCAGTTGCGGGACAGGGGGCTCGGAGACCCAGTACTTC
>-|TRBV6-6|TRBD1|12|TRBJ1-1
CASTGGDTEAFF
TGTGCCTCCACAGGGGGTGACACTGAAGCTTTCTTT
>few|TRBV20-1|-|12|TRBJ1-1
CSVVPGNTEAFF
TGCAGTGTGGTCCCAGGGAACACTGAAGCTTTCTTT
>few|TRBV7-3|-|15|TRBJ2-3
CASSLQAASTDTQYF
TGTGCCAGCAGCTTACAAGCGGCCAGCACAGATACGCAGTATTTT
>-|TRBV6-6|-|13|TRBJ2-1
CASSPPSYNEQFF
TGTGCCAGCAGTCCTCCTTCCTACAATGAGCAGTTCTTC
>once|TRBV6-6|-|17|TRBJ2-7
CASSYSMSVRQAGEQYF
TGTGCCAGCAGTTACTCCATGAGCGTGAGACAGGCTGGCGAGCAGTACTTC
>few|TRBV7-9|TRBD2|14|TRBJ2-7
CASSPGGGSYEQYF
TGTGCCAGCAGCCCGGGGGGGGGCTCCTACGAGCAGTACTTC
>-|TRBV7-2|TRBD1|12|TRBJ2-2
CASRTGAGELFF
TGTGCCAGCAGGACAGGGGCCGGGGAGCTGTTTTTT
>few|TRBV7-2|-|15|TRBJ2-3
CASSLAIGITDTQYF
TGTGCCAGCAGCTTAGCGATCGGGATCACAGATACGCAGTATTTT
>-|TRBV5-1|TRBD2|14|TRBJ2-7
CASSPGLAGYEQYF
TGCGCCAGCAGCCCGGGACTAGCGGGATACGAGCAGTACTTC
>-|TRBV4-1|-|15|TRBJ2-7
CASSQDPGKSYEQYF
TGCGCCAGCAGCCAAGATCCAGGAAAAAGCTACGAGCAGTACTTC
>-|TRBV6-2/TRBV6-3|TRBD2|16|TRBJ2-3
CASGNGGGAGSDTQYF
TGTGCCAGCGGAAACGGCGGGGGGGCCGGGTCAGATACGCAGTATTTT
>many|TRBV7-9|-|12|TRBJ1-2
CASSPDSYGYTF
TGTGCCAGCAGCCCGGACAGCTATGGCTACACCTTC
>-|TRBV20-1|TRBD1|18|TRBJ2-5
CRASPGTGGGRYQETQYF
TGCAGAGCTAGTCCCGGGACAGGGGGCGGACGGTACCAAGAGACCCAGTACTTC
>once|TRBV15|-|16|TRBJ2-1
CATSRGIVRADNEQFF
TGTGCCACCAGCAGAGGGATAGTGAGGGCCGACAATGAGCAGTTCTTC
>few|TRBV28|-|12|TRBJ1-2
CASSLLHYGYTF
TGTGCCAGCAGTTTATTACACTATGGCTACACCTTC
>few|TRBV2|-|12|TRBJ2-7
CASREDSYEQYF
TGTGCCAGCAGAGAGGACAGCTACGAGCAGTACTTC
>-|TRBV20-1|-|14|TRBJ2-1
CSTIRPDSYNEQFF
TGCAGCACCATTCGGCCGGACTCCTACAATGAGCAGTTCTTC
>medium-sized|TRBV20-1|-|15|TRBJ1-2
CSAPPETLANYGYTF
TGCAGTGCTCCCCCTGAGACACTTGCTAACTATGGCTACACCTTC
>many|TRBV24-1|TRBD1|15|TRBJ2-3
CATSVTGQGTDTQYF
TGTGCCACCAGCGTGACGGGACAGGGCACAGATACGCAGTATTTT
>few|TRBV6-1|TRBD1|13|TRBJ1-1
CASSTTGPFEAFF
TGTGCCAGCAGTACGACAGGGCCCTTTGAAGCTTTCTTT
>-|TRBV7-3|-|15|TRBJ2-7
CASSSDGSRNYEQYF
TGTGCCAGCAGCTCCGACGGGAGTCGAAACTACGAGCAGTACTTC
>-|TRBV20-1|TRBD2|14|TRBJ2-1
CSATGTKINNEQFF
TGCAGTGCTACCGGGACTAAAATAAACAATGAGCAGTTCTTC
>few|TRBV20-1|TRBD1|14|TRBJ2-7
CSARVSTGSNEQYF
TGCAGTGCTAGGGTCTCGACAGGGTCCAACGAGCAGTACTTC
>-|TRBV6-6|-|13|TRBJ1-1
CASSYSLYTEAFF
TGTGCCAGCAGTTACTCTTTGTACACTGAAGCTTTCTTT
>many|TRBV7-2|-|12|TRBJ1-5
CASSLDRQPQHF
TGTGCCAGCAGCTTAGACAGGCAGCCCCAGCATTTT
>few|TRBV29-1|TRBD1|12|TRBJ2-1
CSVEVLGTGKFF
TGCAGCGTTGAAGTACTCGGGACAGGGAAGTTCTTC
>many|TRBV7-2|-|14|TRBJ1-1
CASSFPGQNTEAFF
TGTGCCAGCAGCTTCCCGGGACAGAACACTGAAGCTTTCTTT
>-|TRBV28|-|13|TRBJ1-2
CASKRTGGYGYTF
TGTGCCTCCAAGAGAACGGGGGGCTATGGCTACACCTTC